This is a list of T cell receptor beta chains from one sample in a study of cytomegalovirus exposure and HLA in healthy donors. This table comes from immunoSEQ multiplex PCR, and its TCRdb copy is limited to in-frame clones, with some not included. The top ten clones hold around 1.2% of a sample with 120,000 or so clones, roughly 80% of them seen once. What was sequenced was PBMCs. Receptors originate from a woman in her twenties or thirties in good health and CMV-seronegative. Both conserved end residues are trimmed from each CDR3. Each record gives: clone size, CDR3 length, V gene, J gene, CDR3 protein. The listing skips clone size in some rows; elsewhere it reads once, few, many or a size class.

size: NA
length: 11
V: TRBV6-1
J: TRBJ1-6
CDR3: ASGQGPNSPLH

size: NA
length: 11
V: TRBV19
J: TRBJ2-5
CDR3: ASSDRGLETQY

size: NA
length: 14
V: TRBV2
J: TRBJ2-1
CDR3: ASSTNRFSSYNEQF

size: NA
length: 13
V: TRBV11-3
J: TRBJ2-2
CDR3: ASSPARRDTGELF

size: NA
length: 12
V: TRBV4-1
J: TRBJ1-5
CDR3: ASSQVGTGQPQH

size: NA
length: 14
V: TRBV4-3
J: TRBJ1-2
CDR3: ASSPQTGLNNYGYT

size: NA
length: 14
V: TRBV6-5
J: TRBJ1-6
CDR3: ASSWEAGTGASPLH

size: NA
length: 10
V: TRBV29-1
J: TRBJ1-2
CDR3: SVAHSLYGYT

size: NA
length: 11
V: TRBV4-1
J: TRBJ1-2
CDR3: ASSQDLRGGYT

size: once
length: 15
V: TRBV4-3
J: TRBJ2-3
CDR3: ASSQGGQPRDEDTQY

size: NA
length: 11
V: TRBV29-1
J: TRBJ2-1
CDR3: SGHLSRGNEQF

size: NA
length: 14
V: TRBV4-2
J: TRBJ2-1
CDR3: ASSQMGLAGGGEQF

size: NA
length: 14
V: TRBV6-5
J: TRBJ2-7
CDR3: ASSYSGGAGVHEQY

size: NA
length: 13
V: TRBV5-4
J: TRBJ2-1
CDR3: ASSRTGSSYNEQF

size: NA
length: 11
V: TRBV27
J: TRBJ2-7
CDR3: ASKDTLSYEQY

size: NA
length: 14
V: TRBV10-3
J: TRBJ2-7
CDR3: AISEPGTGSSYEQY

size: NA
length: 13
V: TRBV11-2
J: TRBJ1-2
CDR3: ASSTIMDRNDGYT

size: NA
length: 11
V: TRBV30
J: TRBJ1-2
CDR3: AWTGQGNYGYT

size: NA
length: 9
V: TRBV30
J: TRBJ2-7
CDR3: ACGTNYEQY

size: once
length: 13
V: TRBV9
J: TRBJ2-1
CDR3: ASSGRDRSYNEQF

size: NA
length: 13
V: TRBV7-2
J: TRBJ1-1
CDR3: ASSLGQGLGAEAF

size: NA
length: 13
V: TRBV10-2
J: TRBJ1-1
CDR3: ASSEPGVGGTEAF